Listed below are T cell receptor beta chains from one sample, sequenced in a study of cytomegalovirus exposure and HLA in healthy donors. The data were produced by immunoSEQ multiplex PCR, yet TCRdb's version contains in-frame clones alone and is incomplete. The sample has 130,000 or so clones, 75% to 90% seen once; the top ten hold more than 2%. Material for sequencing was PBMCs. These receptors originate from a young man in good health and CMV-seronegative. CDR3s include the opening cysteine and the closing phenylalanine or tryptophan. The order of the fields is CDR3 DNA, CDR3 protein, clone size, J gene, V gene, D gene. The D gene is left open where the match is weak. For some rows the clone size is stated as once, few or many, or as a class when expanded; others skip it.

DNA: TGTGCCAGCTCACCAGAGGGGAGGAGTGAAAAACTGTTTTTT
CDR3: CASSPEGRSEKLFF
size: NA
J: TRBJ1-4
V: TRBV18
D: NA

DNA: TGTGCCAGCAGTTTATTTCAGGGGTTGATTTACGAGCAGTACTTC
CDR3: CASSLFQGLIYEQYF
size: NA
J: TRBJ2-7
V: TRBV27
D: NA

DNA: TGTGCCAGCAGCTTTGGACAGGGTGATGAAGCTTTCTTT
CDR3: CASSFGQGDEAFF
size: NA
J: TRBJ1-1
V: TRBV7-9
D: TRBD1

DNA: TGTGCCAGCAGCCCAGGGTGGGGCAGTCCTACAGTTTATGGCTACACCTTC
CDR3: CASSPGWGSPTVYGYTF
size: NA
J: TRBJ1-2
V: TRBV11-2
D: NA

DNA: TGCGCCAGCAGCGGGACAACCTACGAGCAGTACTTC
CDR3: CASSGTTYEQYF
size: few
J: TRBJ2-7
V: TRBV10-2
D: NA

DNA: TGTGCCAGCAGCTCTTGGACTAGCGGGAGCTCCTACGAGCAGTACTTC
CDR3: CASSSWTSGSSYEQYF
size: NA
J: TRBJ2-7
V: TRBV13
D: TRBD2

DNA: TGTGCCAGCAGTCCCTCTGACACACGAGTCAACTATGGCTACACCTTC
CDR3: CASSPSDTRVNYGYTF
size: NA
J: TRBJ1-2
V: TRBV28
D: NA

DNA: TGTGCCAGCAGTAGGACAGGGGGCTTCTATGGCTACACCTTC
CDR3: CASSRTGGFYGYTF
size: NA
J: TRBJ1-2
V: TRBV28
D: TRBD1

DNA: TGTGCCAGCAGCTTAAACCCCACGCAGGGCAATCAGCCCCAGCATTTT
CDR3: CASSLNPTQGNQPQHF
size: NA
J: TRBJ1-5
V: TRBV7-2
D: NA

DNA: TGTGCCAGCAGCCAAGATCAGGGGGCACCCTATGGCTACACCTTC
CDR3: CASSQDQGAPYGYTF
size: NA
J: TRBJ1-2
V: TRBV14
D: TRBD1

DNA: TGTGCCAGCAGCGTGGGACAGAACACCGGGGAGCTGTTTTTT
CDR3: CASSVGQNTGELFF
size: NA
J: TRBJ2-2
V: TRBV9
D: NA

DNA: TGTGCCAGCAGTGAAGGTGGCGGGGGAGTTTGGAATGAGCAGTTCTTC
CDR3: CASSEGGGGVWNEQFF
size: few
J: TRBJ2-1
V: TRBV6-4
D: TRBD2

DNA: TGTGCCAGTATTGGCAGGGGAAAATTCGCCGATGCCTACGAGCAGTACTTC
CDR3: CASIGRGKFADAYEQYF
size: NA
J: TRBJ2-7
V: TRBV2
D: NA

DNA: TGTGCCTGGAGTCTAGCGGGGGGGCAGGAGACCCAGTACTTC
CDR3: CAWSLAGGQETQYF
size: NA
J: TRBJ2-5
V: TRBV30
D: TRBD2

DNA: TGTGCCAGCAATGGGGGCCAGAAGACCCAGTACTTC
CDR3: CASNGGQKTQYF
size: NA
J: TRBJ2-5
V: TRBV7-9
D: NA

DNA: TGCGCCAGCAGCCCCGAACATGGGGGGAGGTATGGCTACACCTTC
CDR3: CASSPEHGGRYGYTF
size: NA
J: TRBJ1-2
V: TRBV5-1
D: NA

DNA: TGTGCCATCAGTGACAGGGCCACCTCAACTAATGAAAAACTGTTTTTT
CDR3: CAISDRATSTNEKLFF
size: NA
J: TRBJ1-4
V: TRBV10-3
D: NA

DNA: TGCGCCAGCAGCTTGGGCAGGGTCACCGGGGAGCTGTTTTTT
CDR3: CASSLGRVTGELFF
size: NA
J: TRBJ2-2
V: TRBV5-1
D: NA

DNA: TGCGCCAGCAGCTTGCGAGACCAGGAATACAATGAGCAGTTCTTC
CDR3: CASSLRDQEYNEQFF
size: NA
J: TRBJ2-1
V: TRBV5-1
D: NA

DNA: TGTGCCAGCAGCGTCAGGCAGGGGAACGATTCACCCCTCCACTTT
CDR3: CASSVRQGNDSPLHF
size: NA
J: TRBJ1-6
V: TRBV9
D: NA

DNA: TGCGCCAGCAGCCCCGAACCGGGACTAGATATTATAGAGACCCAGTACTTC
CDR3: CASSPEPGLDIIETQYF
size: NA
J: TRBJ2-5
V: TRBV5-1
D: TRBD2

DNA: TGTGCCAGCAGCTTAGTAGGGGGCGTCCCGTCATCCCAGTACTTC
CDR3: CASSLVGGVPSSQYF
size: NA
J: TRBJ2-5
V: TRBV7-2
D: TRBD1

DNA: TGTGCCAGCAGTTTACTGGCGGGGGGGCCTGGAAACATTCAGTACTTC
CDR3: CASSLLAGGPGNIQYF
size: NA
J: TRBJ2-4
V: TRBV28
D: TRBD2

DNA: TGTGCCAGCAGCTTAGGAGCAGGGGGCGTCTACGAGCAGTACTTC
CDR3: CASSLGAGGVYEQYF
size: NA
J: TRBJ2-7
V: TRBV7-2
D: TRBD1

DNA: TGTGCCAGCAGTGATTGGTACGGGGGGGCCGGTAATGAGCAGTTCTTC
CDR3: CASSDWYGGAGNEQFF
size: NA
J: TRBJ2-1
V: TRBV2
D: TRBD2

DNA: TGCGCCAGCAGCTTGAACAGGGACCCCAACAATGAGCAGTTCTTC
CDR3: CASSLNRDPNNEQFF
size: NA
J: TRBJ2-1
V: TRBV5-1
D: NA

DNA: TGTGCCAGCAGTGAGCGGGGTAGCACAGATACGCAGTATTTT
CDR3: CASSERGSTDTQYF
size: few
J: TRBJ2-3
V: TRBV6-4
D: NA

DNA: TGCGCCAGCAGCGAGGGACTAGCGCGCTACGAGCAGTACTTC
CDR3: CASSEGLARYEQYF
size: NA
J: TRBJ2-7
V: TRBV5-1
D: TRBD2

DNA: TGCGCCAGCAAGAGCTCTGGGGCCAACGTCCTGACTTTC
CDR3: CASKSSGANVLTF
size: NA
J: TRBJ2-6
V: TRBV10-2
D: NA

DNA: TGTGCCAGCAGTTTATCCACAGTGTTGTACGAGCAGTACTTC
CDR3: CASSLSTVLYEQYF
size: NA
J: TRBJ2-7
V: TRBV27
D: NA

DNA: TGTGCCAGCAGCCAAGTCGGACTAGCGGGGGTATTAGATACGCAGTATTTT
CDR3: CASSQVGLAGVLDTQYF
size: NA
J: TRBJ2-3
V: TRBV4-2
D: TRBD2

DNA: TGTGCCTGGAGGTGGACAGGGGGCCCGGGCGAGCAGTACTTC
CDR3: CAWRWTGGPGEQYF
size: NA
J: TRBJ2-7
V: TRBV30
D: TRBD1

DNA: TGCGCCAGCAGCCAAGAAGAGGGGGTCGCCCCTTACTTC
CDR3: CASSQEEGVAPYF
size: NA
J: TRBJ2-4
V: TRBV4-1
D: NA

DNA: TGTGCCAGCAGTACGGACGCCGGGACACTCTCCTACGAGCAGTACTTC
CDR3: CASSTDAGTLSYEQYF
size: NA
J: TRBJ2-7
V: TRBV5-4
D: NA

DNA: TGTGCCATAGGGGTATTGGAGACCCAGTACTTC
CDR3: CAIGVLETQYF
size: NA
J: TRBJ2-5
V: TRBV10-3
D: NA

DNA: TGTGCCAGCAGCTTGACAGGTTTCTCTGGAAACACCATATATTTT
CDR3: CASSLTGFSGNTIYF
size: NA
J: TRBJ1-3
V: TRBV5-6
D: NA

DNA: TGTGCCAGCAGCTTAGATCGCAGAAATTACAATGAGCAGTTCTTC
CDR3: CASSLDRRNYNEQFF
size: NA
J: TRBJ2-1
V: TRBV11-2
D: NA

DNA: TGTGCCAGCAGCTTGATTCCAGGGCAAACTGAAGCTTTCTTT
CDR3: CASSLIPGQTEAFF
size: NA
J: TRBJ1-1
V: TRBV5-6
D: NA

DNA: TGTGCCAGCAGCCATAGGAGGGTAGAGACCGGGGAGCTGTTTTTT
CDR3: CASSHRRVETGELFF
size: NA
J: TRBJ2-2
V: TRBV7-2
D: NA

DNA: TGTGCCAGCAGCGTATCAGGACAGGATCGCTCCTATAATTCACCCCTCCACTTT
CDR3: CASSVSGQDRSYNSPLHF
size: few
J: TRBJ1-6
V: TRBV9
D: TRBD1

DNA: TGTGCCAGTAGTATGTGGGACAGGGGCCAAGAGACCCAGTACTTC
CDR3: CASSMWDRGQETQYF
size: NA
J: TRBJ2-5
V: TRBV19
D: TRBD1

DNA: TGTGCCAGCAGTTGGAAGACTCCTGAAAAACTGTTTTTT
CDR3: CASSWKTPEKLFF
size: NA
J: TRBJ1-4
V: TRBV28
D: NA

DNA: TGTGCCAGCAGTGTAGACGGGGTGGGTCAGCCCCAGCATTTT
CDR3: CASSVDGVGQPQHF
size: NA
J: TRBJ1-5
V: TRBV2
D: NA

DNA: TGTGCCATCAAACCCTACCCTTTGACAGTTAACTATGGCTACACCTTC
CDR3: CAIKPYPLTVNYGYTF
size: NA
J: TRBJ1-2
V: TRBV10-3
D: NA

DNA: TGTGCCAGCAGCTTAAGACTAGCGGGTACCTACGAGCAGTACTTC
CDR3: CASSLRLAGTYEQYF
size: few
J: TRBJ2-7
V: TRBV11-2
D: TRBD2

DNA: TGCAGCGTTGATAGGGCACAGGGCACTGAAGCTTTCTTT
CDR3: CSVDRAQGTEAFF
size: NA
J: TRBJ1-1
V: TRBV29-1
D: NA

DNA: TGCGCCAGCAGTCGGACTAGCGGGGGGGCTGCAGATACGCAGTATTTT
CDR3: CASSRTSGGAADTQYF
size: NA
J: TRBJ2-3
V: TRBV10-1
D: TRBD2

DNA: TGTGCCAGCAGCTTAGAGTCCACAGACTATGGCTACACCTTC
CDR3: CASSLESTDYGYTF
size: NA
J: TRBJ1-2
V: TRBV7-8
D: NA

DNA: TGTGCCAGCAGTCTCATGGGGGGGAACGAGCAGTACTTC
CDR3: CASSLMGGNEQYF
size: NA
J: TRBJ2-7
V: TRBV25-1
D: TRBD2

DNA: TGTGCCAGCAGCTTGGATCCACTTTCACCCCTCCACTTT
CDR3: CASSLDPLSPLHF
size: NA
J: TRBJ1-6
V: TRBV5-5
D: NA

DNA: TGTGCCAGCAGCCCCCAGACTAGCGGGGGCTACGAGCAGTACTTC
CDR3: CASSPQTSGGYEQYF
size: NA
J: TRBJ2-7
V: TRBV13
D: TRBD2

DNA: TGTGCCAGCAGCGTAGCTTCCGTCAGGGCGGCCTCTGGAAACACCATATATTTT
CDR3: CASSVASVRAASGNTIYF
size: NA
J: TRBJ1-3
V: TRBV9
D: NA

DNA: TGTGCCAGCAGTTACCCTCGGACAGGGAGGCCCGGGGAGCTGTTTTTT
CDR3: CASSYPRTGRPGELFF
size: once
J: TRBJ2-2
V: TRBV6-6
D: TRBD1

DNA: TGTGCCAGCAGTTTAGGAGGGCAGGGCCCTTACAATGAGCAGTTCTTC
CDR3: CASSLGGQGPYNEQFF
size: few
J: TRBJ2-1
V: TRBV27
D: NA

DNA: TGTGCCAGCAGCTTGGGCGATCAGCCCCAGCATTTT
CDR3: CASSLGDQPQHF
size: NA
J: TRBJ1-5
V: TRBV7-9
D: NA